Reported below is one T cell receptor (beta chain). Per the germline V gene, CDR1 is SGHRS and CDR2 is YFSETQ. This CDR3 region has 13 residues. V lost 4 bases and J 5 bases, leaving 12 bases between the germline ends. These data are taken from a study of blood T cell repertoires in COVID-19. Study-wide context: The cDNA or gDNA used as material had been derived from T cells, B-cell-depleted T cells, or PBMCs.

Per the study methods: Using reference gene primer amplification, nucleated cell counts were estimated. Assay used: immunoSEQ multiplex PCR; TCRdb lists only in-frame clones, some missing. V, J and clone size reflect that table, while D and trimming were determined from the DNA. The sample lists roughly 230,000 clones, around 80% seen once, with around 7.9% in the top ten. The sequenced sample was peripheral blood. The rearrangement joins TRBV5-1 to TRBJ1-2; possible D gene TRBD1, 5 bases. The receptor comes from a man aged 35-49 years with active or convalescent COVID-19. Here the CDR3 DNA reads TGCGCCAGCAGCCGCGACAGTCGGTATGGCTACACCTTC. Amino acid sequence: CASSRDSRYGYTF.